Listed below are T cell receptor beta chains from one sample, sequenced in a study of T cell repertoires in cytomegalovirus infection. TCRdb redid the calling of the reads with MiXCR, one entry per CDR3 protein. Seen here are roughly 570,000 distinct CDR3 sequences, 40% observed once, and the top ten hold more than 40%. For these TCRs, the target antigens are not known. Sequenced here: cultured PBMCs, sampled from culture after CMV antigen stimulation. The source of these receptors is a human donor in good health (CMV status not recorded). Some clones in this sample may be carry-over from other donors' samples. CDR3s include the opening cysteine and the closing phenylalanine or tryptophan. D genes are given only for firm matches. Only part of the rows carry a size: once, few, many, or a class if the clone is expanded.

NA	TRBV7-2	NA	TRBJ2-3	TGTGCCAGCAGCTTATCGCGACAAGGGGATACGCAGTATTTT	CASSLSRQGDTQYF
NA	TRBV23-1	TRBD1	TRBJ2-7	TGCGCCAGCAGTCAATTATCGACAGGGCCCCGAGAGCAGTACTTC	CASSQLSTGPREQYF
NA	TRBV2	NA	TRBJ1-2	TGTGCCAGCGTTGGGCTGAGCTATGGCTACACCTTC	CASVGLSYGYTF
few	TRBV7-8	NA	TRBJ1-2	TGTGCCAGGGTGGCCGGCTACACCTTC	CARVAGYTF
NA	TRBV20-1	NA	TRBJ2-7	TGCAGTGCCGGCGCCGGGCCAGGGAACGAGCAGTACTTC	CSAGAGPGNEQYF
few	TRBV7-9	NA	TRBJ2-7	TGTGCCAGCAGCTCTGGGCCAGGGTTCTCCTACGAGCAGTACTTC	CASSSGPGFSYEQYF
NA	TRBV24-1	NA	TRBJ2-2	TGTGCCACCAGTGGACACCGGGACGCGAACACCGGGGAGCTGTTTTTT	CATSGHRDANTGELFF
many	TRBV7-8	NA	TRBJ2-1	TGTGCCAGCAGCACCTCCGGGAACCTAAAAATTGAGCAGTTCTTC	CASSTSGNLKIEQFF
NA	TRBV4-3	TRBD2	TRBJ2-3	TGCGCCAGCAGCCAAGTTGGGTGGACTAGCGGGGGCACAGATACGCAGTATTTT	CASSQVGWTSGGTDTQYF
NA	TRBV7-2	NA	TRBJ1-5	TGTGCCAGCAGCTTAGCCTTTCGGGGGGCTGGTCAGCCCCAGCATTTT	CASSLAFRGAGQPQHF
NA	TRBV4-3	NA	TRBJ2-7	TGCGCCAGCAGCCAAGGTGGGACAATTCCCTACGAGCAGTACTTC	CASSQGGTIPYEQYF
NA	TRBV4-3	TRBD2	TRBJ2-7	TGCGCCAGCAGCCAAGATTTAGCGGGAGGCCACGAGCAGTACTTC	CASSQDLAGGHEQYF
NA	TRBV6-1	NA	TRBJ2-2	TGTGCCAGCAAGGGGCAGGCTCCGTACACCGGGGAGCTGTTTTTT	CASKGQAPYTGELFF
NA	TRBV6-5	NA	TRBJ2-1	TGTGCCAGCAAGGACGAGAATCGAGGCAATGAGCAGTTCTTC	CASKDENRGNEQFF
few	TRBV7-6	TRBD1	TRBJ2-1	TGTGCCAGCAGCCGGACAGGGAGCTCCTACAATGAGCAGTTCTTC	CASSRTGSSYNEQFF
NA	TRBV12-3/TRBV12-4	NA	TRBJ2-4	TGTGCCAGCAGTTTCGTTGGAGACATTCAGTACTTC	CASSFVGDIQYF
NA	TRBV20-1	NA	TRBJ2-1	TGCAGTGGGGCCCTAAATGAGCAGTTCTTC	CSGALNEQFF
NA	TRBV28	NA	TRBJ2-1	TGTGCCAGCAGGGAGGACAGTTATTACAATGAGCAGTTCTTC	CASREDSYYNEQFF
few	TRBV19	NA	TRBJ1-5	TGTGCCAGTAACTTAGCCGGGACTCGAAATCAGCCCCAGCATTTT	CASNLAGTRNQPQHF
few	TRBV7-2	NA	TRBJ1-3	TGTGCCAGCAGCAAGGCTTCCTACGTAGGAAACACCATATATTTT	CASSKASYVGNTIYF
NA	TRBV14	NA	TRBJ1-4	TGTGCCAGCAGCCAAGATCCAGGGTGGGGTATAGATGAAAAACTGTTTTTT	CASSQDPGWGIDEKLFF
NA	TRBV7-2	TRBD1	TRBJ2-2	TGTGCCAGCAGGCAGTCCGGGACAGGCTTGTCCGGGGAGCTGTTTTTT	CASRQSGTGLSGELFF
NA	TRBV10-2	TRBD2	TRBJ2-3	TGCGCCAACACTAGCGGAGGGGCAGATACGCAGTATTTT	CANTSGGADTQYF
once	TRBV12-3/TRBV12-4	NA	TRBJ1-4	TGTGCCAGCAAGATGGAGATTAATGAAAAACTGTTTTTT	CASKMEINEKLFF
many	TRBV7-2	NA	TRBJ2-5	TGTGCCAGCAGCTTAGCGTACGGAGCGCACGAGACCCAGTACTTC	CASSLAYGAHETQYF
few	TRBV7-2	NA	TRBJ2-1	TGTGCCAGCGCCCAGAAGGGGGGTTCCTACAATGAGCAGTTCTTC	CASAQKGGSYNEQFF
NA	TRBV10-3	NA	TRBJ1-4	TGTGCCATCAGCGAGAATACCCGGGGCGAAAAACTGTTTTTT	CAISENTRGEKLFF
few	TRBV7-9	TRBD2	TRBJ2-4	TGTGCCAGCAGCTCCGGACTAGCGGGAGGGTCTCGGTACTTC	CASSSGLAGGSRYF
NA	TRBV7-2	NA	TRBJ1-4	TGTGCCAGCAGCTTTGCTAGGTATAATGAAAAACTGTTTTTT	CASSFARYNEKLFF
few	TRBV19	TRBD2	TRBJ2-7	TGTGCCAGTAGTATCCAATCTAGCGGTTCCTACGAGCAGTACTTC	CASSIQSSGSYEQYF
NA	TRBV19	TRBD2	TRBJ2-1	TGTGCCAGTAGTAGGAAACTAGCGGCCGGATGGAATGAGCAGTTCTTC	CASSRKLAAGWNEQFF
few	TRBV7-9	TRBD2	TRBJ2-1	TGTGCCAGCAGCTCCGGAGCGGGAGGCCCAACATTTAAGCAGTTCTTC	CASSSGAGGPTFKQFF
NA	TRBV15	NA	TRBJ1-5	TGTGCCACCAGCAGAGATCGTGGGGATCAGCCCCAGCATTTT	CATSRDRGDQPQHF
many	TRBV7-6	TRBD1	TRBJ2-3	TGTGCCAGCAGCTCGTCATCTCAGGGGGCATCTGCAGATACGCAGTATTTT	CASSSSSQGASADTQYF
once	TRBV19	NA	TRBJ1-5	TGTGCCAGTAGTCTCCAGGGCGTTGGGGAGCCCCAGCATTTT	CASSLQGVGEPQHF